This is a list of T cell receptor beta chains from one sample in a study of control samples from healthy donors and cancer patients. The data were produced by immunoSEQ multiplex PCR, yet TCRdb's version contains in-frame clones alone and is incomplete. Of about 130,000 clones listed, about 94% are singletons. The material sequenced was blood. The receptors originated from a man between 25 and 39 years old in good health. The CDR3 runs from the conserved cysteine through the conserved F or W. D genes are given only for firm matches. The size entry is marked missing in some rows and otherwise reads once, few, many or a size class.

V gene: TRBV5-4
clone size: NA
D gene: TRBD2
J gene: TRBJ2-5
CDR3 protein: CASSLGPRLAQETQYF
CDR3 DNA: TGTGCCAGCAGCTTGGGGCCCCGACTAGCCCAAGAGACCCAGTACTTC

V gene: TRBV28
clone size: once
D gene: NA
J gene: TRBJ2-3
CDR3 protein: CASSLSGFADTQYF
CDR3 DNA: TGTGCCAGCAGTTTATCAGGGTTTGCAGATACGCAGTATTTT

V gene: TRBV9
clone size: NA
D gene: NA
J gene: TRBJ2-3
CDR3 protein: CASSRGAASTDTQYF
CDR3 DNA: TGTGCCAGCAGCAGAGGGGCAGCTAGCACAGATACGCAGTATTTT

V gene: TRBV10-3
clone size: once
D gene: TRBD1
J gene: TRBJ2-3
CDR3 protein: CAISEPIPGQGTDTQYF
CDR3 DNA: TGTGCCATCAGTGAGCCTATACCGGGACAGGGTACAGATACGCAGTATTTT

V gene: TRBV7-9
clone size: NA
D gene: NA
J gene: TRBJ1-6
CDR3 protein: CASSPDSPYNSPLHF
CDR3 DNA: TGTGCCAGCAGCCCTGACAGCCCCTATAATTCACCCCTCCACTTT

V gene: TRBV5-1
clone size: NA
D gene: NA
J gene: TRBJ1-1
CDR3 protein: CASSFQGTNAEAFF
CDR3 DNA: TGCGCCAGCAGCTTCCAGGGGACCAACGCTGAAGCTTTCTTT

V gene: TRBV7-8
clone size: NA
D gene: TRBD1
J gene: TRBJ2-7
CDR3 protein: CASSLLRDRLYEQYF
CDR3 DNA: TGTGCCAGCAGCTTACTACGGGACAGACTCTACGAGCAGTACTTC

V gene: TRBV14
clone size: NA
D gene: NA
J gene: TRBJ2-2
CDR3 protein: CASSQVGRGGAGELFF
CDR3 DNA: TGTGCCAGCAGCCAAGTCGGCAGGGGAGGCGCCGGGGAGCTGTTTTTT

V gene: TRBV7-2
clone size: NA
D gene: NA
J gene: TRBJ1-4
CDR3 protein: CATSLGGGEKLFF
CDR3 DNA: TGTGCCACTTCCCTAGGGGGTGGTGAAAAACTGTTTTTT

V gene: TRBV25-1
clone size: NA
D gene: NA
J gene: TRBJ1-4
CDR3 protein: CASSDPNRVEKLFF
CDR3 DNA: TGTGCCAGCAGTGACCCTAATCGGGTTGAAAAACTGTTTTTT

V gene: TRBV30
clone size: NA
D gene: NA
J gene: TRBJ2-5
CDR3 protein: CAWLHEGLGSGGETQYF
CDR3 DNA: TGTGCCTGGCTCCACGAGGGGCTGGGAAGTGGCGGAGAGACCCAGTACTTC

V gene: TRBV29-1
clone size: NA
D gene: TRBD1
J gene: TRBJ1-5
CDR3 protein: CSVEPRGSPNQPQHF
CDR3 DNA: TGCAGCGTTGAGCCCAGGGGGTCCCCCAATCAGCCCCAGCATTTT

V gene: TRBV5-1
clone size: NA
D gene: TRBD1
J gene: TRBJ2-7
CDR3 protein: CASRSGGASHEQYF
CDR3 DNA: TGCGCCAGCAGATCAGGGGGCGCGAGTCACGAGCAGTACTTC

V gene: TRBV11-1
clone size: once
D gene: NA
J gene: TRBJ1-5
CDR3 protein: CASSLGGGSNQPQHF
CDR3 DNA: TGTGCCAGCAGCTTAGGAGGCGGTAGCAATCAGCCCCAGCATTTT

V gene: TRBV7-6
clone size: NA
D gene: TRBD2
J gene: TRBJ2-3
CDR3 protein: CASSFTSGETDTQYF
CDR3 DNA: TGTGCCAGCAGCTTCACCAGCGGGGAAACAGATACGCAGTATTTT

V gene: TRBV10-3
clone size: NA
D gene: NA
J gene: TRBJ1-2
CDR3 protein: CASSESDLYGYTF
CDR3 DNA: TGTGCCTCTTCAGAATCTGACCTCTATGGCTACACCTTC

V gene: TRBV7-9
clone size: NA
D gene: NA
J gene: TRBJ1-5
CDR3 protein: CASSFDRGPQHF
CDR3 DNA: TGTGCCAGCAGCTTCGACCGGGGGCCCCAGCATTTT

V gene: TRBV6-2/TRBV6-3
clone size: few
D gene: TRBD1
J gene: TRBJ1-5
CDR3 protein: CASSSWTGSNQPQHF
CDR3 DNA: TGTGCCAGCAGTTCTTGGACAGGGAGCAATCAGCCCCAGCATTTT

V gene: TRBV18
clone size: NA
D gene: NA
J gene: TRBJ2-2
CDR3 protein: CASSPTSSPTGELFF
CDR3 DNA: TGTGCCAGCTCACCGACCAGTTCACCCACCGGGGAGCTGTTTTTT

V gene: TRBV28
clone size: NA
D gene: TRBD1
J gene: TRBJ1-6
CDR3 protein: CASSLPGQGNSPLHF
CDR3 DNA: TGTGCCAGCAGTTTACCAGGACAGGGCAATTCACCCCTCCACTTT

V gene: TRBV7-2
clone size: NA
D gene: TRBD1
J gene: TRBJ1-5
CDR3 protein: CASSLGDSSNQPQHF
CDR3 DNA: TGTGCCAGCAGCTTAGGGGACAGTAGCAATCAGCCCCAGCATTTT

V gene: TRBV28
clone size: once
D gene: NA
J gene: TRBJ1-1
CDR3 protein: CASSLGGRMNTEAFF
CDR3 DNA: TGTGCCAGCAGTTTGGGGGGGCGCATGAACACTGAAGCTTTCTTT

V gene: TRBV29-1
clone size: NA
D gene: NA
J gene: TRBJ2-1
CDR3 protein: CSVEDPGWGEQFF
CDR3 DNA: TGCAGCGTTGAAGATCCGGGGTGGGGTGAGCAGTTCTTC

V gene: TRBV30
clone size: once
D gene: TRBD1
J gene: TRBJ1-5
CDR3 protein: CAWSVKDRVLQPQHF
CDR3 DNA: TGTGCCTGGAGTGTGAAGGACAGGGTGCTTCAGCCCCAGCATTTT

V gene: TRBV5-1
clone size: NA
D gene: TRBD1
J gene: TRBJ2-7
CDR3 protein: CASSLGQGNYEQYF
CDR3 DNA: TGCGCCAGCAGCTTGGGACAGGGGAACTACGAGCAGTACTTC

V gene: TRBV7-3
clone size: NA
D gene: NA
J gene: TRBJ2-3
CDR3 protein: CASSLGWLPGDTQYF
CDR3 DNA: TGTGCCAGCAGCTTGGGCTGGCTCCCCGGAGATACGCAGTATTTT

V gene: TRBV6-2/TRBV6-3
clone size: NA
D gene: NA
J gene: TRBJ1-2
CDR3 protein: CASSYPRGGYTF
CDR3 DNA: TGTGCCAGCAGTTACCCGAGAGGGGGCTACACCTTC

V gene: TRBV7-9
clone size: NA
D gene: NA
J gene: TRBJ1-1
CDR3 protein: CASSPHGMNTEAFF
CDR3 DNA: TGTGCCAGCAGCCCCCACGGAATGAACACTGAAGCTTTCTTT

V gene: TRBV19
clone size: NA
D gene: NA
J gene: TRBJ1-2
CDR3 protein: CASRDKGPSNYGYTF
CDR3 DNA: TGTGCCAGTAGGGACAAGGGGCCGTCTAACTATGGCTACACCTTC

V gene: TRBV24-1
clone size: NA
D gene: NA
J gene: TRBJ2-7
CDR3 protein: CATSDSGSSYEQYF
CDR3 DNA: TGTGCCACCAGTGATTCTGGTAGCTCCTACGAGCAGTACTTC

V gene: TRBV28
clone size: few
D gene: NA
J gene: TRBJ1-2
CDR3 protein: CASSLAGGLGYTF
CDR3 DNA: TGTGCCAGCAGTTTAGCAGGTGGCCTCGGCTACACCTTC

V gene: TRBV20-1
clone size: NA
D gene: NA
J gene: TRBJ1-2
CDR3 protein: CSASRIGGYTF
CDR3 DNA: TGCAGTGCTTCCCGTATCGGTGGCTACACCTTC

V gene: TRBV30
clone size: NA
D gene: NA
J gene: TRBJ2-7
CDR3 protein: CAWNAGLNYEQYF
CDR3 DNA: TGTGCCTGGAATGCAGGGCTTAACTACGAGCAGTACTTC

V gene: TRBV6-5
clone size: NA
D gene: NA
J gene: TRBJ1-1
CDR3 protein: CATQGGRTVNTEAFF
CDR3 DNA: TGTGCCACCCAAGGGGGGAGGACGGTGAACACTGAAGCTTTCTTT

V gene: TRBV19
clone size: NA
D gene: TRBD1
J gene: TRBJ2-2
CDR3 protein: CASSALLGTGRNTGELFF
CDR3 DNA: TGTGCCAGTAGTGCCTTACTTGGGACAGGGAGGAACACCGGGGAGCTGTTTTTT

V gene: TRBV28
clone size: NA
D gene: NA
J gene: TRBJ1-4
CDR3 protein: CASSFWQVNEKLFF
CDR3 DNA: TGTGCCAGCAGTTTTTGGCAGGTGAATGAAAAACTGTTTTTT

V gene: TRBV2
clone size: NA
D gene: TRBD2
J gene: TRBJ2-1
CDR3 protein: CASSGLAGGNEQFF
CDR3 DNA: TGTGCCAGCTCGGGACTAGCGGGGGGCAATGAGCAGTTCTTC

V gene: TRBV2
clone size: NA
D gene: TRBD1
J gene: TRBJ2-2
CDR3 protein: CASSRTGGDTGELFF
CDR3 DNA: TGTGCCAGCAGCAGGACAGGGGGTGACACCGGGGAGCTGTTTTTT

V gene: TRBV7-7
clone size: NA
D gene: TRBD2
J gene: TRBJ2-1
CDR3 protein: CASSLALTSGNNEQFF
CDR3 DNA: TGTGCTAGCAGCTTAGCGTTGACTAGCGGTAACAATGAGCAGTTCTTC

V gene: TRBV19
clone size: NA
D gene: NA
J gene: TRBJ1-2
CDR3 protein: CASNSRTGHVMYGYTF
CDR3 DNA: TGTGCCAGTAACTCCAGAACAGGGCACGTTATGTATGGCTACACCTTC

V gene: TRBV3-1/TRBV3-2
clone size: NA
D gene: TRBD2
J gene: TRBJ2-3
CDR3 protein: CASSQVGGITDTQYF
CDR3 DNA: TGTGCCAGCAGCCAAGTCGGGGGGATCACAGATACGCAGTATTTT

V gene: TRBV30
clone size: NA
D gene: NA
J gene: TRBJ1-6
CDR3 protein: CAWSVGGSPLHF
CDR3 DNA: TGTGCCTGGAGTGTAGGAGGTTCACCCCTCCACTTT

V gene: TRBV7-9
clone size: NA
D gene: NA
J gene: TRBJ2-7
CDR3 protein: CASSTNSGTRNEQYF
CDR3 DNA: TGTGCCAGCAGCACTAACTCCGGGACCAGGAACGAGCAGTACTTC

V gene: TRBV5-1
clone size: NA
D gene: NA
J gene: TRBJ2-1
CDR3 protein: CASSLGDRSPTNEQFF
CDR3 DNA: TGCGCCAGCAGCTTGGGGGACCGATCTCCTACGAATGAGCAGTTCTTC

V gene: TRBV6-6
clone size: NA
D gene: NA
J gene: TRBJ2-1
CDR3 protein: CASARGAYNEQFF
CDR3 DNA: TGTGCCAGCGCGAGGGGGGCTTACAATGAGCAGTTCTTC

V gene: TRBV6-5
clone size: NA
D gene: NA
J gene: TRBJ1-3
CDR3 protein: CASSYAGGSGNTIYF
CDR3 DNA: TGTGCCAGCAGTTACGCTGGGGGCTCTGGAAACACCATATATTTT

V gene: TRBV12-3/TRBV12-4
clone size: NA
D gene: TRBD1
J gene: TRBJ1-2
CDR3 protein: CASSSDRGSGYTF
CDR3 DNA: TGTGCCAGCAGCTCGGACAGGGGAAGTGGCTACACCTTC

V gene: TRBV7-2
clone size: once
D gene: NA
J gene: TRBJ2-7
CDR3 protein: CASSLTGAGTYEQYF
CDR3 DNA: TGTGCCAGCAGCTTAACCGGGGCGGGAACCTACGAGCAGTACTTC

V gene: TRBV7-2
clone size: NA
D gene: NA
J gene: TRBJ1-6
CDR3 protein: CASSLAGNLNSPLHF
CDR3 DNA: TGTGCCAGCAGCTTAGCGGGGAACCTTAATTCACCCCTCCACTTT

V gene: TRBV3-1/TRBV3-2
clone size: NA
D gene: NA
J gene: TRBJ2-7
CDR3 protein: CASSQDRTSYEQYF
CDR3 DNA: TGTGCCAGCAGCCAAGATAGGACATCTTACGAGCAGTACTTC

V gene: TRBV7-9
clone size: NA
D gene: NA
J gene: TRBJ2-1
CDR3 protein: CASSQRAGEQFF
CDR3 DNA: TGTGCCAGCAGTCAACGGGCGGGGGAGCAGTTCTTC

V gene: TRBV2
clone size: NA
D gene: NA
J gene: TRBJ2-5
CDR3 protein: CASRELQETQYF
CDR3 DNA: TGTGCCAGCAGGGAACTGCAAGAGACCCAGTACTTC

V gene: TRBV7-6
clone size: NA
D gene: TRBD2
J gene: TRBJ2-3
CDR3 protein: CASSARLAGGQLDTQYF
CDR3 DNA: TGTGCCAGCAGCGCGCGACTAGCGGGGGGGCAATTAGATACGCAGTATTTT

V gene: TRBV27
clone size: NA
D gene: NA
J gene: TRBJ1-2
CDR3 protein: CASSFQPGTDYGYTF
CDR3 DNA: TGTGCCAGCAGTTTTCAACCCGGGACGGACTATGGCTACACCTTC

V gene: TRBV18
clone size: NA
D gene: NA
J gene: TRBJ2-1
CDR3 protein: CASSPASSYNEQFF
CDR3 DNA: TGTGCCAGCTCACCGGCTTCCTCCTACAATGAGCAGTTCTTC

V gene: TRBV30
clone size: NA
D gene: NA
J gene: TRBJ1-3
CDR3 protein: CAWSVRSGNTIYF
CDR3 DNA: TGTGCCTGGAGTGTGAGGTCTGGAAACACCATATATTTT